The source of this T cell receptor beta chain is a study of cytomegalovirus exposure and HLA in healthy donors (dated by TCRdb to the late 2010s). Study-wide context: According to an earlier analysis of a few hundred of the donors, 150 million to 200 million T cells yielded some 110 million unique TCR beta sequences and around 300 Gb of sequence data. An early release that covered fewer than 750 HLA-typed donors contained about 290 gigabases of sequencing data and around 85 million unique TCR sequences. Of the roughly 390 genotyped donors, over 80% were placed in the genetic ancestry cluster associated with self-reported Caucasian donors. The study aimed to test whether cataloging public T cell receptors could reveal signatures of past pathogen exposure. Using immunosequencing, the study profiled T cell repertoires from 666 subjects and related those repertoires to cytomegalovirus serostatus. A separate validation cohort of roughly 130 different subjects was used in addition to the roughly 700-subject first cohort. To predict cytomegalovirus infection status, the study brought together high-throughput TCR immunosequencing, statistical association of individual TCRs with disease status, and machine learning. To study patterns of TCR occurrence, a later analysis re-analyzed previously published TCR beta repertoires from hundreds of donors and added high-resolution HLA genotyping. Rather than using new phenotypic data, the later analysis identified candidate immune exposures from TCR beta sequences and from how often those sequences occurred across donors. To decide whether each TCR beta V gene segment behaved as functional or pseudogenic, an earlier analysis of several hundred of the donors relied on high-throughput TCR beta sequencing. Donor age, sex, ethnicity and CMV serostatus were compiled together with the repertoire data. In a later genetic analysis, genome-wide SNP genotypes for about 55% of the 666 donors were used, and that subset was treated as a discovery cohort. All discovery cohort repertoires had been generated on a single sequencing platform. Class I and class II HLA loci were covered by the typing at four-digit resolution. Typing coverage varied by locus: about 620-640 donors for A, B, C, DRB1 and DQB1; approximately 500 for DQA1; about 600 for DPA1; more than 450 for DPB1. Four to six DR-DQ haplotypes were handled as single units for association and clustering, since linkage in the cohort was strong. On average, about 240,000 unique TCR beta nucleotide sequences were sequenced per donor among about 400 genotyped donors of the cohort, with roughly 20% of those sequences being non-productive.

The cohort comprised around 700 healthy bone marrow donors. Cohort members were all nominally healthy when sampled, although unrecorded immune exposures were likely present. The donor tested CMV seropositive, placing the donor among the 250 to 350 seropositive members of the cohort. Each donor provided a peripheral blood sample, and peripheral blood mononuclear cells were used for TCR beta sequencing. The Qiagen DNeasy Blood Extraction Kit was used to extract genomic DNA from the blood cell samples. What the study reported, not specific to this receptor: In an earlier analysis of 450 to 750 of the donors, most TCR beta V segments appeared in productive rearrangements about 87% or about 30% of the time, broadly matching IMGT annotations. A later analysis associated 17,000 or so TCR beta sequences with specific HLA alleles at a false discovery rate of 0.05. A further reported finding was that TCR beta sequences accurately predicted the HLA-A and HLA-B alleles for most subjects in the first cohort. The cohort was sequenced for TCR beta chains only, and without alpha or paired-chain data the features that could be detected were limited. A few of the identified cytomegalovirus-associated TCR beta chains were confirmed in vitro to be specific for cytomegalovirus antigens. Because some donors lacked HLA typing at each locus, the association tests relied only on the typed subset. Cytomegalovirus status was reported to be diagnosed by the classifier with high specificity and sensitivity in both the original and validation cohorts. A group of highly shared sequence variants was considered likely to be a technical artifact of the sequencing pipeline. Compared with equally common non-associated chains, HLA-associated TCR beta chains in a later analysis were more clonally expanded and had lower generation probabilities. Compared with the approximately 670-donor mean, donors in an Asian-associated ancestry cluster had fewer N-insertions in productive TCRs, according to a later genetic analysis. Correlated functional status among segregating V segments might be attributable to linkage disequilibrium, but an unknown experimental factor could not be ruled out. A later analysis found that most CMV-associated TCR beta chains appeared HLA-restricted, with HLA associations seemingly driven largely by CMV exposure. Sequencing depth was assumed to be roughly uniform across donors in the presence/absence analyses, though that assumption may not hold. For the cohort, immune exposure information was limited to CMV serostatus. In a later analysis, several top co-occurrence clusters were reported to appear linked to parvovirus B19, influenza, CMV and Epstein-Barr virus. Because the 87-base-pair reads could not distinguish some IMGT-functional V segments, including TRBV6-2 and TRBV6-3, those segments were excluded. The authors suggested that the approach could potentially be extended to other disease states and immunological phenotypes. The study listed 150 to 200 TCR beta chains as associated with cytomegalovirus. In a later analysis, TCR association rates were found to vary across HLA loci, with the most associated TCRs seen for DRB1 alleles and the fewest for HLA-C alleles. Most TCR sequences were observed very rarely across donors, whereas some public TCRs were present in many individuals. An association between a missense DCLRE1C variant and V-gene and J-gene trimming of TCR beta chains was found in a later genetic analysis and replicated in an independent cohort. The earlier analysis of 587 of the donors excluded 15 to 20 rarely observed V segments, including chromosome 9 orphons, because counts were too low. When HLA alleles, especially DR and DQ, strongly co-occurred, attributing TCR associations to individual alleles was difficult.

In regard to this clone: Its recognized antigen is unknown.

Receptors were amplified or captured by the immunoSEQ multiplex PCR assay. A mixture of 60 forward primers for TCR Vbeta segments and 13 reverse primers for TCR Jbeta segments was used in the multiplex PCR. The CDR3 region of rearranged TCR beta genes was amplified from genomic DNA with a multiplex PCR assay. The Illumina HiSeq System was used to sequence the amplified TCR beta libraries as 87-base-pair reads. As for the authors' bioinformatics: Across the roughly 600 repertoires, a later analysis counted 80 million or so unique TCR beta chains, around 11 million of which were shared by at least two donors. To remove PCR and sequencing errors, raw reads were error-corrected and collapsed into unique sequences using a nearest-neighbor algorithm that merged closely related sequences. To assign V, D and J gene segments, CDR3 sequences were aligned to IMGT reference sequences. For a sequence to be retained, a match of at least six nucleotides was required to both a V gene segment and a J gene segment. A rearrangement was called productive if the CDR3 had no stop codons and remained in frame with V and J, and every other rearrangement was called non-productive. CDR3 was defined according to IMGT convention as the region running from the second conserved V-encoded cysteine to the conserved J-encoded phenylalanine. The earlier analysis of about 620 of the donors excluded sequences that lacked an unambiguous match to a single V gene segment. An earlier analysis of 587 of the donors classified V segments as functional when productive rearrangements were above 56.7% and as segregating when the standard deviation between donors was above 5%. To diagnose cytomegalovirus status from the catalog of TCR beta chain sequences, a statistical classification framework was built. In a later analysis, V and J genes were assigned by comparing TCR nucleotide sequences against IMGT/GENE-DB human TR gene sequences. The TCRdist pipeline was used in a later analysis to assign CDR3 sequences and most-parsimonious VDJ recombination scenarios. A later analysis defined each TCR beta chain by its CDR3 amino acid sequence plus V-gene family, and excluded reads lacking a unique V-gene family. To address suspected cross-contamination and a sequencing artifact, a later analysis removed under 600 highly shared, low-generation-probability nucleotide sequences. For each public chain, a later analysis derived a clonal expansion index from normalized ranks of inferred template counts within each repertoire. Generation probabilities in a later analysis came from a VDJ recombination model fitted to out-of-frame rearrangements, and those results were checked against IGoR. Hypergeometric tests were used in a later analysis to score TCR-TCR, TCR-HLA and TCR-CMV co-occurrence, with a repertoire-size bias correction applied to the TCR pairs. In a later analysis, false discovery rates were estimated by permuting HLA or CMV assignments 20 times. A later analysis grouped co-occurring TCRs with DBSCAN, adding TCRdist sequence similarity when clustering within HLA-allele-positive subsets. Repertoires with fewer than 30,000 or more than 120,000 public chains were left out of co-occurrence clustering, as were several repertoires with anomalous nucleotide sharing. The table comes from immuneACCESS by way of TCRdb, which keeps in-frame sequences with V and J called. Part of the clones is missing from these tables; in studies checked, under half for an unresolved V gene and the rest for unknown reasons. V and J calls and clone size come straight from that table; D and trimming were deduced from the DNA. The table for this sample shows about 52,000 clones. Approximately 13% of the sample goes to the ten largest clones.

V is shortened by 3 bases, J by 7 bases, and the region joining them spans 9 bases. From the germline V gene, CDR1 is SGHVS and CDR2 is FNYEAQ. The CDR3 numbers 12 residues from cysteine through phenylalanine. Just the 36-base CDR3 DNA is kept, in frame starting at base 1. Here the chain combines TRBV7-6 and TRBJ1-2; the D gene is possibly TRBD1, with 5 bases matching. The TCR comes from a woman aged 55-75 years in good health and CMV-seropositive. Sequenced sample: PBMCs. The CDR3 has the sequence CASSFGGVGYTF. The nucleotide sequence is TGTGCCAGCAGCTTCGGGGGTGTTGGCTACACCTTC.